These 4 T cell receptor beta chains came from one sample sequenced in a study of blood T cell repertoires in COVID-19. Libraries were prepared by immunoSEQ multiplex PCR; TCRdb keeps only in-frame clonotypes and omits some of them. The sample holds some 250,000 clones; about 90% are singletons and the top ten take around 12%. The sequenced material came from peripheral blood. The receptors were gathered from a woman aged 30 to 39 with COVID-19, enrolled during active disease.

The V call is TRBV28, the J call TRBJ2-2; 7 bases map to TRBD2. Germline CDR1 is MDHEN and CDR2 is SYDVKM. Unmatched junction bases numbered 12, after V lost 4 bases and J lost 7 bases. This CDR3 is built from 16 residues. The DNA of the CDR3 is TGTGCCAGCAGTTCACGCAGGACTAGAGGAGGCGGGGAGCTGTTTTTT. Translation gives CASSSRRTRGGGELFF.

The chain joins TRBV6-5 to TRBJ2-2, with a weak D call TRBD2 (5 bases). Germline V gene sequence: CDR1 MNHEY, CDR2 SVGAGI. The CDR3 spans 15 residues. V dropped 5 bases and J dropped 6 bases, with 16 bases sitting between them. The DNA for the CDR3 is TGTGCCAGCAGTCCGACCCTCGGGGTACCCGGGGAGCTGTTTTTT. Encoded protein: CASSPTLGVPGELFF.

This chain joins TRBV7-9 and TRBJ2-7; TRBD2 matches 7 bases. The CDR3 contains 15 residues. The V and J ends lost 0 bases and 0 bases, in that order; junction bases with no gene match: 2. Looked up from germline, CDR1 is SEHNR and CDR2 is FQNEAQ (reference sequence). This chain's CDR3 is CASSLAAGISYEQYF. DNA for the CDR3: TGTGCCAGCAGCTTAGCAGCGGGGATCTCCTACGAGCAGTACTTC. The entire variable domain, with the rest obtained from reference TRBV7-9 and TRBJ2-7, is as follows: DTGVSQNPRHKITKRGQNVTFRCDPISEHNRLYWYRQTLGQGPEFLTYFQNEAQLEKSRLLSDRFSAERPKGSFSTLEIQRTEQGDSAMYLCASSLAAGISYEQYFGPGTRLTVT.

The chain recombines TRBV6-5 with TRBJ1-3; the D is unclear. V was trimmed by 0 bases and J by 8 bases, leaving 11 bases between them. The length of the CDR3 is 14 residues. In germline, CDR1 is MNHEY, CDR2 SVGAGI. The CDR3 DNA reads as TGTGCCAGCAGTTACTCGAATATTCGAGACACCATATATTTT. Its translation is CASSYSNIRDTIYF.